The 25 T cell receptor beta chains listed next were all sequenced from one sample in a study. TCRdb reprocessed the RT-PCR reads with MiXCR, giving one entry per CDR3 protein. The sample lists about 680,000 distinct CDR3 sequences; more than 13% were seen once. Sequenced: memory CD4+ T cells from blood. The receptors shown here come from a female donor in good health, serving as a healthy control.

Written as DNA, the CDR3 is TGCAGTGCTTCAGGGGGGAACAATGAGCAGTTCTTC. Amino acids: CSASGGNNEQFF. The gene calls are TRBV20-1 and TRBJ2-1, with TRBD1 as a possible D gene (7 bases). The CDR3 has 12 residues. Germline V lookup: CDR1 DFQATT, CDR2 SNEGSKA (reference sequence). Trimming cost V 5 bases and J 5 bases, with 10 bases left between them.

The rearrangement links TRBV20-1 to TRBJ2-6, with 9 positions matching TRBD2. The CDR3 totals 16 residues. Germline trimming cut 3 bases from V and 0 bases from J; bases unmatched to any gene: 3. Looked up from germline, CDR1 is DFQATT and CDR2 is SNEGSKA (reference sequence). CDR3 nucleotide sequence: TGCAGTGCTAGTACTAGCGGGCCCTCTGGGGCCAACGTCCTGACTTTC. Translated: CSASTSGPSGANVLTF.

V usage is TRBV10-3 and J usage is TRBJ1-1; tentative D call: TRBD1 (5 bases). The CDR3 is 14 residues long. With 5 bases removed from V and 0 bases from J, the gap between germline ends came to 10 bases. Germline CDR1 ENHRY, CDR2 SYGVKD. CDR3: CAISPRDVNTEAFF. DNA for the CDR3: TGTGCCATCAGTCCCAGGGATGTGAACACTGAAGCTTTCTTT.

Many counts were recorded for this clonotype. The CDR3 coding sequence is TGTGCCAGCAGCTTCTACTACGAGCAGTACTTC. It specifies CASSFYYEQYF. The chain employs TRBV7-2 and TRBJ2-7, with no clear D. V was trimmed by 3 bases and J by 3 bases, leaving 3 bases between them. Germline V gene sequence: CDR1 SGHTA, CDR2 FQGNSA. The CDR3 totals 11 residues.

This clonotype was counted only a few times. Here the CDR3 DNA reads TGTGCCACCAGTGATGTATCGGACAGGTCTGGCGGCTACACCTTC. Its protein is CATSDVSDRSGGYTF. The chain has TRBV24-1 and TRBJ1-2, with TRBD1 matching 7 bases. This CDR3 is built from 15 residues. With V trimmed by 3 bases and J by 8 bases, 11 bases remained unmatched. CDR1 and CDR2 from the germline V gene are KGHDR and SFDVKD.

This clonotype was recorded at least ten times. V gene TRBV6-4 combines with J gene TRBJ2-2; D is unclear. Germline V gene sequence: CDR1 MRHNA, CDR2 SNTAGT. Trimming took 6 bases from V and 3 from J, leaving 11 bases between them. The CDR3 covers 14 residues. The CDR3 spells CASRAIPDTGELFF. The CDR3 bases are TGTGCCAGCAGAGCGATCCCCGACACCGGGGAGCTGTTTTTT.

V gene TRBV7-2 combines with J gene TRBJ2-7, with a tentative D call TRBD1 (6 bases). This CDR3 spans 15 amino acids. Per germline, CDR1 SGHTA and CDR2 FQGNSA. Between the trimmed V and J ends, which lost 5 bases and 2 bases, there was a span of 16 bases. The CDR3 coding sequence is TGTGCCAGCAGCCTTACAACGGACAGAGCCTACGAGCAGTACTTC. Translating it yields CASSLTTDRAYEQYF.

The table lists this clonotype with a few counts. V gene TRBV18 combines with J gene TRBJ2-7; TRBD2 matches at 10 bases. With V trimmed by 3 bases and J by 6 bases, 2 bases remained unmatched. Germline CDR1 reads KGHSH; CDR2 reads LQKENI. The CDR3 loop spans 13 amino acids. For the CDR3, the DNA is TGTGCCAGCTCACCCCAGCGGGAGGGCGAGCAGTACTTC. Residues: CASSPQREGEQYF.

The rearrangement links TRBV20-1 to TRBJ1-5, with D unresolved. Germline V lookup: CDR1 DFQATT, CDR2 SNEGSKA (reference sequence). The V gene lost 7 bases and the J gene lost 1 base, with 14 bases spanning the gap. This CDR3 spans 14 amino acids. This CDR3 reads CSVYRASSNQPQHF. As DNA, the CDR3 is TGCAGTGTTTACCGGGCCTCGAGCAATCAGCCCCAGCATTTT.

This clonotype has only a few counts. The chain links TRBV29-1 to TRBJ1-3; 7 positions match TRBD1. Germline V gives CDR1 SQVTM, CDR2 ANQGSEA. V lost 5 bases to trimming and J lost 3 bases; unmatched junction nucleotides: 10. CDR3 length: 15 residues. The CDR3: CSVYPTGRNGNTIYF. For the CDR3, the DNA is TGCAGCGTTTACCCGACAGGGCGAAATGGAAACACCATATATTTT. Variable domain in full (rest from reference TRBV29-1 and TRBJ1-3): SAVISQKPSRDICQRGTSLTIQCQVDSQVTMMFWYRQQPGQSLTLIATANQGSEATYESGFVIDKFPISRPNLTFSTLTVSNMSPEDSSIYLCSVYPTGRNGNTIYFGEGSWLTVV.

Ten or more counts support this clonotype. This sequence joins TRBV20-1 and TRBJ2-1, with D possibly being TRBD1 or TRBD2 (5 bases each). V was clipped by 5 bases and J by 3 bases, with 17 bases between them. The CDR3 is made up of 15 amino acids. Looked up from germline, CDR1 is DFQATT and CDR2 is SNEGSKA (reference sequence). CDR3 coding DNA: TGCAGTGCTCCCCAGTTGGGGACGGGCTACAATGAGCAGTTCTTC. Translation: CSAPQLGTGYNEQFF.

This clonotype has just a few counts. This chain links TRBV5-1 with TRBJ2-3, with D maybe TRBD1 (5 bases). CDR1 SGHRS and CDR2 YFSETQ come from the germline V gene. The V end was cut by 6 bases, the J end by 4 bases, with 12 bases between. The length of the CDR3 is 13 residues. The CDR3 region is CASNPRTSDTQYF. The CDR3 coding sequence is TGCGCCAGCAACCCACGGACATCAGATACGCAGTATTTT. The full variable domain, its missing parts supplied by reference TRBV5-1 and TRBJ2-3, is KAGVTQTPRYLIKTRGQQVTLSCSPISGHRSVSWYQQTPGQGLQFLFEYFSETQRNKGNFPGRFSGRQFSNSRSEMNVSTLELGDSALYLCASNPRTSDTQYFGPGTRLTVL.

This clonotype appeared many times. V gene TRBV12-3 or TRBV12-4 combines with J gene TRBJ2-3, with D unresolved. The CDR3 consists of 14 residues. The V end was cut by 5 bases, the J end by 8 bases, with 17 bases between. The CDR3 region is CASSGVKAPGTQYF. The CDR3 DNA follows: TGTGCCAGCAGTGGGGTCAAGGCCCCCGGTACGCAGTATTTT.

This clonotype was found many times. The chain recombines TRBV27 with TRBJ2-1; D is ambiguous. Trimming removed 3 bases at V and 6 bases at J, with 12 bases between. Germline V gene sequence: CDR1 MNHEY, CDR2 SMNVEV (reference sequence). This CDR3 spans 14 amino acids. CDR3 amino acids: CASSFTSTLNEQFF. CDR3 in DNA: TGTGCCAGCAGTTTCACGTCGACCCTCAATGAGCAGTTCTTC.

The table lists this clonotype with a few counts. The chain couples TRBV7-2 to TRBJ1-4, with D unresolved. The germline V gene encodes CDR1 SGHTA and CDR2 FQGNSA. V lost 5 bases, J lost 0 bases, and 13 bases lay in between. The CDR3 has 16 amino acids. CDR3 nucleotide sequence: TGTGCCAGCAGCCAAGTGTGGGGTGCAACTAATGAAAAACTGTTTTTT. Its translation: CASSQVWGATNEKLFF.

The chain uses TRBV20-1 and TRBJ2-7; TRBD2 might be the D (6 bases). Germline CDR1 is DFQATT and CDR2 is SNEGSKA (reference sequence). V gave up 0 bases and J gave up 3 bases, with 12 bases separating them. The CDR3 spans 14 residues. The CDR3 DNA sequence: TGCAGTGCTAGAGAAGGGGTCGGGGGCTACGAGCAGTACTTC. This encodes CSAREGVGGYEQYF.

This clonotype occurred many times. The chain's CDR3 is CSGAYNEQFF. The CDR3, as DNA: TGCAGCGGGGCTTACAATGAGCAGTTCTTC. The chain uses TRBV29-1 and TRBJ2-1; no clear D. Per the germline V gene, CDR1 is SQVTM and CDR2 is ANQGSEA. This CDR3 is built from 10 residues. V gave up 7 bases and J gave up 4 bases, with 5 bases separating them.

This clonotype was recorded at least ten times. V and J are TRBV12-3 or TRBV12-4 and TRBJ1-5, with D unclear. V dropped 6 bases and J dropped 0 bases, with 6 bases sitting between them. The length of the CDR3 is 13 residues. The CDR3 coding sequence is TGTGCCAGCAGCGGTAATAGCAATCAGCCCCAGCATTTT. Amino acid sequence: CASSGNSNQPQHF.

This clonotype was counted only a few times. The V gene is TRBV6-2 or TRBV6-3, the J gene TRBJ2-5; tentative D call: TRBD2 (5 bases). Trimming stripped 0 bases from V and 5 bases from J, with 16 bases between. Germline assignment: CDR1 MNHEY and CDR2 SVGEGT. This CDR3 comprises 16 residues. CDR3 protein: CASSYSIREQRETQYF. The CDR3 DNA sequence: TGTGCCAGCAGTTACTCGATACGGGAACAGAGGGAGACCCAGTACTTC.

The DNA of the CDR3 is TGTGCCAGCTCACCAGAGACAGGAGGCCGAAACAATGAGCAGTTCTTC. Amino acid sequence: CASSPETGGRNNEQFF. This chain links TRBV18 with TRBJ2-1, with D maybe TRBD1 (6 bases). The CDR3 has 16 residues. Looked up from germline, CDR1 is KGHSH and CDR2 is LQKENI. The V end lost 2 bases, the J end lost 5 bases, and 16 bases lay between the germline ends.

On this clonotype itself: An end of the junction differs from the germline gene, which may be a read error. The chain's CDR3 is CAISEALANTGELFF. CDR3 coding DNA: TGTGCCATCAGTGAGGCACTAGCGAATACCGGGGAGCTGTTTTTT. This chain joins TRBV10-3 and TRBJ2-2; the match to TRBD2 covers 7 bases. Germline CDR1 ENHRY, CDR2 SYGVKD. This CDR3 contains 15 residues.

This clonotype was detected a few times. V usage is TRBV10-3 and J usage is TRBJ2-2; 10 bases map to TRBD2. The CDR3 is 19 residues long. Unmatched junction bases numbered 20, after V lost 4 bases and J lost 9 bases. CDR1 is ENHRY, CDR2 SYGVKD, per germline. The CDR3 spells CAISVPSGGSPDVSWELFF. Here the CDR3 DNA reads TGTGCCATCAGTGTTCCTAGCGGGGGATCCCCAGACGTTTCCTGGGAGCTGTTTTTT.

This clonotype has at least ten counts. CDR3 sequence reads: CASSYSAGGGGTEAFF. CDR3 bases: TGTGCCAGCAGTTACTCGGCCGGCGGTGGCGGCACTGAAGCTTTCTTT. The rearrangement joins TRBV6-5 to TRBJ1-1; D not certain. The ends were cut back, 0 bases at V and 4 bases at J, with 15 bases in the middle. CDR1 is MNHEY and CDR2 is SVGAGI in the germline V gene. The CDR3 sequence is 16 residues long.

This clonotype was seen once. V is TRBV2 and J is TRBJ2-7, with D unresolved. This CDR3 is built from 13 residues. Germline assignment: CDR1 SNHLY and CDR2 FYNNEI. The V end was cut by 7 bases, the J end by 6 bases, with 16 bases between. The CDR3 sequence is CASTQYDGTEQYF. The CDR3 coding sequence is TGTGCCAGCACGCAATATGATGGAACCGAGCAGTACTTC.

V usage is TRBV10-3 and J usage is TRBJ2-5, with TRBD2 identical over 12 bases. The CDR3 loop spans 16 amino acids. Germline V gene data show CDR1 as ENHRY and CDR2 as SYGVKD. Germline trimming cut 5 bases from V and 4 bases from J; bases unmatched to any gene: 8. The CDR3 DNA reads TGTGCCATCAGTCGGACTAGCGGGATAGATGGAGAGACCCAGTACTTC. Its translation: CAISRTSGIDGETQYF.